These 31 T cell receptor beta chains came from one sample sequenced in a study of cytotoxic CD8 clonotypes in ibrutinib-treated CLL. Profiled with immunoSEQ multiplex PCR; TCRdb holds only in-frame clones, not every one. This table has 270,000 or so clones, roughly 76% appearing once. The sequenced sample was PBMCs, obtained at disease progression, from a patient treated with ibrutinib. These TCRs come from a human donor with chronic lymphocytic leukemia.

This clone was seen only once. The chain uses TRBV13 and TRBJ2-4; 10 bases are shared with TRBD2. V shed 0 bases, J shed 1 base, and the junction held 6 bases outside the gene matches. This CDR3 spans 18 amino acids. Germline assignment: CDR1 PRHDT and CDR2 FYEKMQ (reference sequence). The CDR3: CASSLGLAGGEAKNIQYF. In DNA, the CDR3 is TGTGCCAGCAGCTTAGGCTTAGCGGGGGGCGAGGCCAAAAACATTCAGTACTTC.

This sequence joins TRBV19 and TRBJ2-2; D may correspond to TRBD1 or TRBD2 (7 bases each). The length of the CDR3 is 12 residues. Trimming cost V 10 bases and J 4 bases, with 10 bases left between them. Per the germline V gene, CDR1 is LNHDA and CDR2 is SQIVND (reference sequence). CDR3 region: CAIRGGTGELFF. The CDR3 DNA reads TGTGCCATCAGGGGGGGCACCGGGGAGCTGTTTTTT. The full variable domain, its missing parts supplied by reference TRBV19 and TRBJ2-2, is DGGITQSPKYLFRKEGQNVTLSCEQNLNHDAMYWYRQDPGQGLRLIYYSQIVNDFQKGDIAEGYSVSREKKESFPLTVTSAQKNPTAFYLCAIRGGTGELFFGEGSRLTVL.

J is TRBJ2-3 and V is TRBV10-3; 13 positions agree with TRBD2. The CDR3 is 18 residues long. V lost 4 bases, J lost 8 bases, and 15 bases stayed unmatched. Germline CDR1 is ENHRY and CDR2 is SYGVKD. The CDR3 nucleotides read TGTGCCATCAGTGGAAACGGGGTGGTAGGACTAGCGGGAGTTACGCAGTATTTT. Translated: CAISGNGVVGLAGVTQYF.

The CDR3 loop reads CASSPKTGQRNTEAFF. CDR3 DNA: TGTGCCAGCAGTCCCAAAACGGGACAGAGGAACACTGAAGCTTTCTTT. The J gene is TRBJ1-1, the V gene TRBV27; 7 bases map to TRBD1. J lost 1 base, V lost 5 bases, and 10 bases had no gene match. This CDR3 contains 16 residues. The germline V gene has CDR1 MNHEY and CDR2 SMNVEV (reference sequence).

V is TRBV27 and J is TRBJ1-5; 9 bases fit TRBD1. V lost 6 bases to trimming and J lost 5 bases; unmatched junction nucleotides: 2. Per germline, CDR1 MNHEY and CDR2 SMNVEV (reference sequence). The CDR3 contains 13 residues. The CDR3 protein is CASSGDRDQPQHF. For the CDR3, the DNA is TGTGCCAGCAGCGGGGACAGGGATCAGCCCCAGCATTTT.

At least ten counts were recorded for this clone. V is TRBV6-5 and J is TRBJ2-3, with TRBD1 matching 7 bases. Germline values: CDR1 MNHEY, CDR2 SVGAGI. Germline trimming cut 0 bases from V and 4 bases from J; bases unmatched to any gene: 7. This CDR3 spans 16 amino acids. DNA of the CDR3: TGTGCCAGCAGTTACTCCTTGACAGGGAGCCCAGATACGCAGTATTTT. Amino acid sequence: CASSYSLTGSPDTQYF.

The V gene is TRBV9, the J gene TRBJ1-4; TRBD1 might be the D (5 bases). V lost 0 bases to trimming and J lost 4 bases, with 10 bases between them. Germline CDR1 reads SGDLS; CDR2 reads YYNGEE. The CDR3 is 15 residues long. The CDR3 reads CASSVGQQNNEKLFF. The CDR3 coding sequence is TGTGCCAGCAGCGTAGGACAGCAAAATAATGAAAAACTGTTTTTT.

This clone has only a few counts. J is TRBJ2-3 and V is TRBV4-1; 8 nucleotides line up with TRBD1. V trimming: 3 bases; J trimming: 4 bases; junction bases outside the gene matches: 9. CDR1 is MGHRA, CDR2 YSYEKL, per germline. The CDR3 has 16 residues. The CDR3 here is CASSHPQGASADTQYF. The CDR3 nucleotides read TGCGCCAGCAGCCACCCCCAGGGGGCGAGCGCAGATACGCAGTATTTT.

The CDR3 sequence is CASSLGASGGWQYF. The CDR3 bases are TGTGCCAGCAGCTTAGGTGCCAGTGGAGGTTGGCAGTACTTC. The V and J genes are TRBV7-9 and TRBJ2-7; perhaps TRBD2 as D (5 bases). The germline gives CDR1 SEHNR, CDR2 FQNEAQ (reference sequence). Trimming shortened V by 1 base and J by 9 bases, and 16 bases separated the two germline ends. There are 14 residues in the CDR3.

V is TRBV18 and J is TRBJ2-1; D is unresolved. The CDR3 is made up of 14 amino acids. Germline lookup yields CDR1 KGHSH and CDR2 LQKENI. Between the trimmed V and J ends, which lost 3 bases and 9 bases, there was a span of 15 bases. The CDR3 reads CASSPSLDLSEQFF. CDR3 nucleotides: TGTGCCAGCTCACCTTCGCTTGACCTTTCTGAGCAGTTCTTC.

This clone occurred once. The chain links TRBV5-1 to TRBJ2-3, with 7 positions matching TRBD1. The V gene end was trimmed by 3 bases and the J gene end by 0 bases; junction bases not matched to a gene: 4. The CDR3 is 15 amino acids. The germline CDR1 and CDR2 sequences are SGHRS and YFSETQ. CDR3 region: CASSWGQTSTDTQYF. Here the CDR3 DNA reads TGCGCCAGCAGCTGGGGACAGACAAGCACAGATACGCAGTATTTT.

This CDR3 reads CSVVVRASQETQYF. DNA for the CDR3: TGCAGCGTTGTGGTAAGGGCGTCCCAAGAGACCCAGTACTTC. The V and J genes are TRBV29-1 and TRBJ2-5; D call uncertain. Germline V gene data show CDR1 as SQVTM and CDR2 as ANQGSEA. Trimming removed 4 bases from V and 1 base from J, with 13 bases in between. The CDR3 has 14 residues.

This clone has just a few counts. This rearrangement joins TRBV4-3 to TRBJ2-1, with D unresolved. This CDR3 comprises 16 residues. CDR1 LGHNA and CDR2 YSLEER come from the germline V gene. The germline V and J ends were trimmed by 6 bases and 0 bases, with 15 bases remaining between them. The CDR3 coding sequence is TGCGCCAGCAGTCGAGAGCTCAGCGACTCCTACAATGAGCAGTTCTTC. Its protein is CASSRELSDSYNEQFF.

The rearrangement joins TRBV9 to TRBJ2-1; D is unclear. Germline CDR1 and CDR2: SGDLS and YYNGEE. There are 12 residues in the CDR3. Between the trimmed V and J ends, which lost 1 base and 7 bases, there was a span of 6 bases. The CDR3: CASSVSRNEQFF. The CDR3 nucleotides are TGTGCCAGCAGCGTAAGTCGGAATGAGCAGTTCTTC. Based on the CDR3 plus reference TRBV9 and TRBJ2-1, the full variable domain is DSGVTQTPKHLITATGQRVTLRCSPRSGDLSVYWYQQSLDQGLQFLIQYYNGEERAKGNILERFSAQQFPDLHSELNLSSLELGDSALYFCASSVSRNEQFFGPGTRLTVL.

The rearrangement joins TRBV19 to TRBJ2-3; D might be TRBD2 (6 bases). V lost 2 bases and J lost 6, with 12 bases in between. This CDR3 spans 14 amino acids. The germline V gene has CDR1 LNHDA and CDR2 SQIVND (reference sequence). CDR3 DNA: TGTGCCAGTAGTATACCGGGAGAGCGTGATACGCAGTATTTT. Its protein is CASSIPGERDTQYF.

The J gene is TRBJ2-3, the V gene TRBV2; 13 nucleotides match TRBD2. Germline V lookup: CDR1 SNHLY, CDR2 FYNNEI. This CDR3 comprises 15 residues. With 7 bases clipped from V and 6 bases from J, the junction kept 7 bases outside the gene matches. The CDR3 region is CASTIGLAGADTQYF. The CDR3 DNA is TGTGCCAGCACTATTGGACTAGCGGGGGCTGATACGCAGTATTTT.

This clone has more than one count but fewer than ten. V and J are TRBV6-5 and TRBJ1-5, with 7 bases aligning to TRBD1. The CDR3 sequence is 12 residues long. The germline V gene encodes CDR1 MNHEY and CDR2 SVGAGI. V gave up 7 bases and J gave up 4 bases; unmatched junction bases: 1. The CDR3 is CASKQGNQPQHF. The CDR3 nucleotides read TGTGCCAGCAAACAGGGGAATCAGCCCCAGCATTTT.

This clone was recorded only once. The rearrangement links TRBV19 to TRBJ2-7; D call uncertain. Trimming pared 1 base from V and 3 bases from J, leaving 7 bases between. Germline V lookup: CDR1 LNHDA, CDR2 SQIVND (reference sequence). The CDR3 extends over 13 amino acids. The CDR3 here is CASSIGADYEQYF. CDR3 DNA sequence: TGTGCCAGTAGTATAGGGGCAGACTACGAGCAGTACTTC.

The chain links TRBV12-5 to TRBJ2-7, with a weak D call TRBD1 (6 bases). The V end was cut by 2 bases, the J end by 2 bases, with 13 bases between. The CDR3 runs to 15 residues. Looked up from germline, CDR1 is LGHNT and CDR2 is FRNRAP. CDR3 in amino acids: CASGLTRDTTYEQYF. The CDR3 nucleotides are TGTGCTAGTGGTTTGACTAGGGACACCACCTACGAGCAGTACTTC.

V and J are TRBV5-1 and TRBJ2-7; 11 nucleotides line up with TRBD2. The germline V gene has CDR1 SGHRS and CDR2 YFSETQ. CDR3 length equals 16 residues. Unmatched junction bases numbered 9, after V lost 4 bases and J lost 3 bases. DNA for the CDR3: TGCGCCAGCAGCCCGGTTGGGGGACTAGCGGTCTACGAGCAGTACTTC. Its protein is CASSPVGGLAVYEQYF. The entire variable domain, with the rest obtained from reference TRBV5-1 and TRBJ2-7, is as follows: KAGVTQTPRYLIKTRGQQVTLSCSPISGHRSVSWYQQTPGQGLQFLFEYFSETQRNKGNFPGRFSGRQFSNSRSEMNVSTLELGDSALYLCASSPVGGLAVYEQYFGPGTRLTVT.

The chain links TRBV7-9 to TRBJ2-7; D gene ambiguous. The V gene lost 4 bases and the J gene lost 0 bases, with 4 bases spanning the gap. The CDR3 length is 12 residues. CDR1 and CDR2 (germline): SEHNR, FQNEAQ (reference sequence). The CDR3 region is CASSSFSYEQYF. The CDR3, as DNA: TGTGCCAGCAGCTCCTTCTCCTACGAGCAGTACTTC.

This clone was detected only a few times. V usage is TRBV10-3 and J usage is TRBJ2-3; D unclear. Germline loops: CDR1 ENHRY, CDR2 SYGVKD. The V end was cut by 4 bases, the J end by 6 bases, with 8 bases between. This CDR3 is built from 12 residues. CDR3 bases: TGTGCCATCAGTGCTAGTACGGATACGCAGTATTTT. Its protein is CAISASTDTQYF.

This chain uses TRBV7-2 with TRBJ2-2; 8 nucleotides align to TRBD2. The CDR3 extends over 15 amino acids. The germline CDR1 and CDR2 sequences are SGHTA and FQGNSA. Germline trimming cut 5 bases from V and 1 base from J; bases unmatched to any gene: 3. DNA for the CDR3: TGTGCCAGCAGCCAGGGACTAGGGAACACCGGGGAGCTGTTTTTT. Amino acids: CASSQGLGNTGELFF.

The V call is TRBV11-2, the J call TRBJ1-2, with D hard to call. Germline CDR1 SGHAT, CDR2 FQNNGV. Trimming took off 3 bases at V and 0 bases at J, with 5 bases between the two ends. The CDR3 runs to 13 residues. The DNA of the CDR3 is TGTGCCAGCAGCTTTGTGACTAACTATGGCTACACCTTC. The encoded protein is CASSFVTNYGYTF.

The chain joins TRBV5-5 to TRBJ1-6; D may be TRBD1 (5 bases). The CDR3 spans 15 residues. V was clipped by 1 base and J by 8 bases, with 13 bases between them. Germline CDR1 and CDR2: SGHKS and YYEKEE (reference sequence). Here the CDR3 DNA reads TGTGCCAGCAGCTTGTGGGGGGATAGGGATTCACCCCTCCACTTT. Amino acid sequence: CASSLWGDRDSPLHF.

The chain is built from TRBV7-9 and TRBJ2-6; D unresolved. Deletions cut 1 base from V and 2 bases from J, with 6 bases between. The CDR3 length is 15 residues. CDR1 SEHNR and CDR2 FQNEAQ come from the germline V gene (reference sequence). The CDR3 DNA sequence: TGTGCCAGCAGCTTAGTGGGAACTGGGGCCAACGTCCTGACTTTC. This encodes CASSLVGTGANVLTF.

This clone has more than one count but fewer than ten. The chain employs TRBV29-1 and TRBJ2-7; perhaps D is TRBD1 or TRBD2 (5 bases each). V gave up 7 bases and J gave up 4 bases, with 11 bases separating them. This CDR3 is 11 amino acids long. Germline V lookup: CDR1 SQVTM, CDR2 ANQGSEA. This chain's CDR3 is CSARDQYEQYF. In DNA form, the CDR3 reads TGCAGCGCCCGGGACCAATACGAGCAGTACTTC.

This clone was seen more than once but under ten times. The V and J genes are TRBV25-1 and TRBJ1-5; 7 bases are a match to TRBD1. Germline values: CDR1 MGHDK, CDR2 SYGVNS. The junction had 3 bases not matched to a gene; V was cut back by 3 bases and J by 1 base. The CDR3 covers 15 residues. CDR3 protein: CASSEGTVSNQPQHF. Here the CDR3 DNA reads TGTGCCAGCAGTGAGGGGACAGTCAGCAATCAGCCCCAGCATTTT.

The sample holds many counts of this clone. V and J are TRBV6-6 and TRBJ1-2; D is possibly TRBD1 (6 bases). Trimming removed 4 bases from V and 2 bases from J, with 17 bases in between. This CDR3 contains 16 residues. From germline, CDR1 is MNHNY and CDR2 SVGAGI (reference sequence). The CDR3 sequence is CASSSPWTVPNYGYTF. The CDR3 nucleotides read TGTGCCAGCAGTTCCCCCTGGACAGTTCCCAACTATGGCTACACCTTC.

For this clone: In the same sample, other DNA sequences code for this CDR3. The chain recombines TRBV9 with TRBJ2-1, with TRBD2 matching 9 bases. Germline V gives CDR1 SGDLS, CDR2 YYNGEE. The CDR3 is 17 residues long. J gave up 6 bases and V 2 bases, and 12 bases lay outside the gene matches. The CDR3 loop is CASSVYLGAGGPNEQFF. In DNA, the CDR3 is TGTGCCAGCAGCGTGTACCTCGGGGCGGGGGGGCCCAATGAGCAGTTCTTC.

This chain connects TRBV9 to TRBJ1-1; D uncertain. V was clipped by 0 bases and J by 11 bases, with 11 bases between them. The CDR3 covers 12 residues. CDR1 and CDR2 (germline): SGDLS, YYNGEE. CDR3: CASSVVAEWAFF. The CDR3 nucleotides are TGTGCCAGCAGCGTAGTCGCGGAGTGGGCTTTCTTT.